This TCR beta chain was recovered during a study of glioma-infiltrating T cells (dated by TCRdb to the mid-2010s). Some background on the complete study: Sequencing of TCR alpha- and beta-chain repertoires was performed on glioma tissue, on non-neoplastic brain tissue, and on matched peripheral blood mononuclear cells. Each tissue-infiltrating repertoire was compared with the same patient's peripheral blood repertoire to measure divergence between tissue and blood T-cell populations. Three low-grade glioma patients, seven or eight primary glioblastoma patients, and three non-glioma patients who contributed non-neoplastic brain tissue made up the paired cohort.

TCR alpha and beta CDR3 regions were amplified with the iRepertoire nested amplicon-rescue multiplex PCR (arm-PCR) platform from RNA. The input for one-step reverse transcription and amplification was about 95-450 ng of either tissue mRNA or PBMC total RNA. Following bead purification, Illumina adapters were added by a secondary multiplex PCR, and the libraries were gel-purified between 200 and 400 bp. Libraries carried internal 6-nucleotide barcodes used for demultiplexing. Sequencing of libraries was performed on an Illumina MiSeq with 2x220 or 2x250 nucleotide paired-end reads. On the study's bioinformatics: Paired reads were merged using FLASH 1.2.11 and aligned with BWA-MEM to the GRCh37 human genome, and TRA and TRB reads were then extracted. For V and J assignment, an IMGT-derived reference of cassette sequences and CDR3 motifs that included pseudogenes was used. Reads were translated in three frames, and productive CDR3s were defined by a C…FGXG motif without stop codons. A clonotype was defined as a unique combination of a V-J cassette pair and a CDR3 amino acid sequence. Filtering of reads was based on Hamming distance, with the threshold set by the sequence error rate of each sample in mapped regions. In TCRdb, the public reads were trimmed at Q25 with fastp and aligned with MiXCR, with productive beta chains retained. Each CDR3 protein appears once, grouped with its most common genes and DNA. None of the V and J calls come from the authors' own analysis; TCRdb made them. Counted in this sample were over 90,000 distinct CDR3 sequences; under 30% of them appeared once. Of the sample, 35% to 55% falls within the top ten clones.

This clonotype came up a few times. What this receptor recognizes is not known. No much larger clone is present one base from it, and per-base qualities are unavailable. Results the study describes overall, beyond this receptor: The group comparisons were based on small numbers of patients: three non-neoplastic, three low-grade glioma and seven to nine glioblastoma patients. VJ-independent divergence between tissue and blood was below expectation in non-neoplastic patients but above expectation in all gliomas, especially low-grade gliomas. Very few CDR3 sequences were shared between tissue and blood, attributed to high CDR3 diversity and limited sampling.

The TCR originated in a human donor with low-grade glioma or glioblastoma, undergoing nonglioma brain surgery, or in good health (not recorded which). The specimen was glioma tissue, nonneoplastic brain tissue, or PBMCs (not recorded which).

The nucleotides read TGTGCCATCTCGAACAGGGCCCCGTATGGCTACACCTTC. This yields the protein CAISNRAPYGYTF. This chain is built from TRBV19 and TRBJ1-2, with TRBD1 tentatively as D gene (6 bases match). The germline ends are 17 bases apart after V is trimmed by 10 bases and J by 5 bases. From the germline V gene (reference sequence), CDR1 is LNHDA and CDR2 is SQIVND. From its cysteine to its phenylalanine, the CDR3 spans 13 amino acids. Only the CDR3 portion is preserved as DNA: 39 bases, with reading frame beginning at the first base.